The 26 T cell receptor beta chains below come from one sample, sequenced in a study of cytomegalovirus exposure and HLA in healthy donors. With 60 Vbeta and 13 Jbeta primers, the PCR was carried out. The method was immunoSEQ multiplex PCR; TCRdb's version includes in-frame clones alone and lacks a portion of them. The table lists 120,000 or so clones, 15% of them singletons, with 1.5% to 2% in the top ten. Sequences were obtained from PBMCs. These receptors all come from a woman aged 18-29 years in good health and CMV-seronegative.

The chain links TRBV10-1 to TRBJ1-5; TRBD1 might be the D (5 bases). The germline V gene has CDR1 WNHNN and CDR2 SYGVQD (reference sequence). This CDR3 comprises 14 residues. V was clipped by 5 bases and J by 3 bases, with 11 bases between them. CDR3 nucleotides: TGCGCCAGCAGTACTGACAGAGTCAATCAGCCCCAGCATTTT. Its protein is CASSTDRVNQPQHF.

This rearrangement joins TRBV5-1 to TRBJ1-2; TRBD1 matches at 8 bases. The CDR3 loop spans 15 amino acids. Germline assignment: CDR1 SGHRS and CDR2 YFSETQ. V dropped 0 bases and J dropped 0; count of bases not matched to a gene: 1. CDR3 in DNA: TGCGCCAGCAGCTTGGTACAGGGGGCTAACTATGGCTACACCTTC. Translation: CASSLVQGANYGYTF.

The chain is built from TRBV9 and TRBJ2-3; D might be TRBD2 (5 bases). The germline V gene encodes CDR1 SGDLS and CDR2 YYNGEE. The CDR3 length is 15 residues. Deletions cut 4 bases from V and 0 bases from J, with 12 bases between. DNA of the CDR3: TGTGCCAGCAGCTTTAGCGTCCTTAGCACAGATACGCAGTATTTT. It yields the protein CASSFSVLSTDTQYF.

This clone has more than one count but fewer than ten. V and J are TRBV27 and TRBJ2-7; D is unclear. The CDR3 loop spans 13 amino acids. CDR1 and CDR2 from the germline V gene are MNHEY and SMNVEV (reference sequence). V was trimmed by 0 bases and J by 1 base, leaving 4 bases between them. The CDR3 sequence is CASSLSQSYEQYF. The CDR3 DNA follows: TGTGCCAGCAGTTTATCCCAATCCTACGAGCAGTACTTC.

Only a few counts were recorded for this clone. The chain recombines TRBV30 with TRBJ2-6; D might be TRBD2 (6 bases). This CDR3 spans 15 amino acids. Trimming removed 5 bases from V and 0 bases from J, with 11 bases in between. CDR1 is GTSNPN, CDR2 SVGIG, per germline (reference sequence). The CDR3 spells CAWDGLNSGANVLTF. For the CDR3, the DNA is TGTGCCTGGGACGGACTAAACTCTGGGGCCAACGTCCTGACTTTC.

The chain is built from TRBV5-6 and TRBJ2-7; 9 bases match TRBD1. Trimming cost V 3 bases and J 5 bases; bases outside gene matches: 3. The CDR3 has 13 amino acids. Germline V lookup: CDR1 SGHDT, CDR2 YYEEEE. The CDR3 DNA is TGTGCCAGCAGCTCGGGGACAGGGAACGAGCAGTACTTC. The encoded protein is CASSSGTGNEQYF.

This sequence joins TRBV19 and TRBJ1-2; 9 bases line up with TRBD1. CDR1 is LNHDA, CDR2 SQIVND, per germline (reference sequence). Unmatched junction bases numbered 5, after V lost 9 bases and J lost 3 bases. This CDR3 has 13 amino acids. CDR3 nucleotide sequence: TGTGCCAGATCGGGACAGGGACACTATGGCTACACCTTC. Translating it yields CARSGQGHYGYTF.

This clone was detected a few times. The J gene is TRBJ1-3, the V gene TRBV4-1; D is undetermined. CDR3 length equals 12 residues. Germline CDR1 reads MGHRA; CDR2 reads YSYEKL. V dropped 3 bases and J dropped 9 bases, with 9 bases sitting between them. CDR3 DNA sequence: TGCGCCAGCAGCCACCTCCCGGGCACCATATATTTT. Its translation is CASSHLPGTIYF.

This clone showed up just a few times. The chain links TRBV25-1 to TRBJ2-7, with TRBD2 as a possible D gene (6 bases). The CDR3 runs to 13 residues. Germline CDR1 and CDR2: MGHDK and SYGVNS. Trimming cost V 7 bases and J 2 bases, with 12 bases left between them. The chain's CDR3 is CASTGLLTYEQYF. CDR3 nucleotides: TGTGCCAGCACGGGACTTCTAACCTACGAGCAGTACTTC.

This chain connects TRBV12-2 to TRBJ2-1; the DNA was not compared with TRBD2, the D call given in the table. TRBV12-2 is an annotated pseudogene. This CDR3 has 17 amino acids. The CDR3 sequence is CASRFPTSGSSYNEQFF. The DNA for the CDR3 is TGTGCAAGTCGCTTCCCGACTAGCGGGAGTAGCTACAATGAGCAGTTCTTC.

This clone was seen a handful of times. CDR3: CASVGDTTEAFF. CDR3 sequence (DNA): TGTGCCAGCGTGGGGGACACCACTGAAGCTTTCTTT. The chain couples TRBV6-5 to TRBJ1-1, with D maybe TRBD1 (6 bases). The ends were cut back, 8 bases at V and 4 bases at J, with 11 bases in the middle. CDR3 size: 12 residues. The germline gives CDR1 MNHEY, CDR2 SVGAGI.

In its sample, this clone was seen a few times. This rearrangement joins TRBV7-2 to TRBJ2-7, with D possibly TRBD2 on 6 matching bases. The ends were cut back, 2 bases at V and 0 bases at J, with 14 bases in the middle. In germline, CDR1 is SGHTA, CDR2 FQGNSA. The CDR3 spans 16 residues. The CDR3, as DNA: TGTGCCAGCAGCTTAACCGCGGGATTCGACTCCTACGAGCAGTACTTC. It yields the protein CASSLTAGFDSYEQYF.

The chain combines TRBV9 with TRBJ1-1; D call uncertain. Germline loops: CDR1 SGDLS, CDR2 YYNGEE. Trimming stripped 3 bases from V and 10 bases from J, with 10 bases between. This CDR3 is 11 amino acids long. CDR3 in amino acids: CASSGGSGAFF. CDR3 DNA: TGTGCCAGCAGCGGGGGTAGCGGAGCTTTCTTT. Combining the CDR3 with reference TRBV9 and TRBJ1-1 gives the whole variable domain DSGVTQTPKHLITATGQRVTLRCSPRSGDLSVYWYQQSLDQGLQFLIQYYNGEERAKGNILERFSAQQFPDLHSELNLSSLELGDSALYFCASSGGSGAFFGQGTRLTVV.

This clone was recorded a few times. The chain recombines TRBV6-5 with TRBJ2-7; 10 nucleotides align to TRBD1. Germline CDR1 MNHEY, CDR2 SVGAGI. This CDR3 is built from 16 residues. The junction had 5 bases not matched to a gene; V was cut back by 2 bases and J by 1 base. Here the CDR3 DNA reads TGTGCCAGCAGTTACGATGGGACAGGGGAATCCTACGAGCAGTACTTC. This sequence encodes CASSYDGTGESYEQYF.

This clone has only a few counts. This chain uses TRBV28 with TRBJ1-5; 9 nucleotides match TRBD1. CDR1 and CDR2 (germline): MDHEN, SYDVKM. The CDR3 totals 18 residues. The ends lost 6 bases at V and 2 bases at J; junction bases unmatched: 14. CDR3 region: CASSSPGQGGIGNQPQHF. CDR3 coding DNA: TGTGCCAGCAGCTCTCCGGGACAGGGTGGTATCGGCAATCAGCCCCAGCATTTT.

The chain employs TRBV5-6 and TRBJ2-1; possibly TRBD2 for D (6 bases). With 0 bases removed from V and 0 bases from J, the gap between germline ends came to 10 bases. The CDR3 length is 16 residues. Germline V gene sequence: CDR1 SGHDT, CDR2 YYEEEE. The CDR3 protein is CASSLEAGSSYNEQFF. The CDR3 nucleotides read TGTGCCAGCAGCTTGGAGGCGGGGAGCTCCTACAATGAGCAGTTCTTC.

This chain links TRBV10-3 with TRBJ2-1; 7 positions match TRBD2. The V gene's germline CDR1 is ENHRY and CDR2 SYGVKD. This CDR3 has 16 residues. The CDR3 reads CVSRRLAVGKGNEQFF. DNA of the CDR3: TGTGTCAGTAGACGGCTAGCGGTAGGGAAAGGGAATGAGCAGTTCTTC.

This rearrangement joins TRBV15 to TRBJ1-4; D may be TRBD1 (6 bases). The germline gives CDR1 LNHNV, CDR2 YYDKDF (reference sequence). This CDR3 is built from 15 residues. The germline V and J ends were trimmed by 1 base and 4 bases, with 10 bases remaining between them. The CDR3 DNA reads as TGTGCCACCAGCAGAGCCTCAGGGGTTAATGAAAAACTGTTTTTT. As protein: CATSRASGVNEKLFF.

The V and J genes are TRBV5-1 and TRBJ2-7; 7 nucleotides match TRBD2. Germline values: CDR1 SGHRS, CDR2 YFSETQ. The junction had 14 bases not matched to a gene; V was cut back by 4 bases and J by 1 base. The CDR3 spans 17 residues. The CDR3 region is CASSTFPSSGTSYEQYF. The CDR3 nucleotides are TGCGCCAGCAGCACTTTCCCCTCTAGCGGCACTTCCTACGAGCAGTACTTC.

The rearrangement joins TRBV27 to TRBJ2-1, with 8 bases that match TRBD2. This CDR3 has 17 amino acids. CDR1 is MNHEY and CDR2 is SMNVEV in the germline V gene (reference sequence). Trimming cost V 1 base and J 2 bases; bases outside gene matches: 7. CDR3 sequence (DNA): TGTGCCAGCAGTTTATTGACGGCGGGAGGCCCCTACAATGAGCAGTTCTTC. Protein sequence: CASSLLTAGGPYNEQFF.

This clone has just a few counts. The chain uses TRBV5-5 and TRBJ2-3; D is possibly TRBD1 (6 bases). The V end was cut by 1 base, the J end by 2 bases, with 8 bases between. Germline V CDR1 and CDR2: SGHKS, YYEKEE (reference sequence). This CDR3 region has 14 residues. CDR3 DNA: TGTGCCAGCAGCTTGCAGGGGTCCACAGATACGCAGTATTTT. This translates into CASSLQGSTDTQYF.

As for this clone: This sample includes further DNA sequences coding for the same CDR3. The chain is built from TRBV6-6 and TRBJ1-2; the match to TRBD1 covers 9 bases. Germline CDR1 and CDR2: MNHNY and SVGAGI (reference sequence). V trimming: 6 bases; J trimming: 2 bases; junction bases outside the gene matches: 4. The CDR3 spans 14 residues. CDR3 nucleotides: TGTGCCAGCAGACCGACAGGGGGAAACTATGGCTACACCTTC. As protein: CASRPTGGNYGYTF.

The J gene is TRBJ2-1, the V gene TRBV7-8; tentatively, D is TRBD2 (6 bases). The CDR3 runs to 17 residues. V shed 2 bases and J shed 0 bases, with 14 bases lying between them. Germline V gene data show CDR1 as SGHVS and CDR2 as FQNEAQ. In DNA, the CDR3 is TGTGCCAGCAGCTTAACGGTTGCGGGGAGCTCCTACAATGAGCAGTTCTTC. Its protein product is CASSLTVAGSSYNEQFF.

The chain carries TRBV18 and TRBJ1-2, with 8 bases identical to TRBD1. With 6 bases clipped from V and 5 bases from J, the junction kept 5 bases outside the gene matches. In germline, CDR1 is KGHSH, CDR2 LQKENI. There are 13 residues in the CDR3. The CDR3 DNA reads TGTGCCAGCTCTCTGACAGGGGTGTATGGCTACACCTTC. It specifies CASSLTGVYGYTF.

The genes are TRBV9 and TRBJ2-1; 9 positions agree with TRBD2. Unmatched junction bases numbered 11, after V lost 4 bases and J lost 6 bases. CDR3 size: 16 residues. Per germline, CDR1 SGDLS and CDR2 YYNGEE. This chain's CDR3 is CASSSTPSGVSNEQFF. The CDR3 DNA reads as TGTGCCAGCAGCTCCACCCCTAGCGGGGTTTCCAATGAGCAGTTCTTC.

The rearrangement uses TRBV7-2 and TRBJ1-1; D not certain. V lost 1 base and J lost 11, with 14 bases in between. The CDR3 is 13 residues long. Germline-derived CDR1 and CDR2 are SGHTA and FQGNSA. The CDR3 sequence: CASSLGRVPRAFF. DNA for the CDR3: TGTGCCAGCAGCTTAGGGCGGGTCCCTAGGGCTTTCTTT.